The entry below gives a single T cell receptor beta chain sequence along with its context. These data are taken from a study of cytomegalovirus exposure and HLA in healthy donors. The PCR was carried out with 60 Vbeta primers and 13 Jbeta primers. Sequencing was performed with immunoSEQ multiplex PCR; in TCRdb, only in-frame clones are kept and a portion is missing. The sample yields a few hundred thousand clones, 70% to 90% seen once. Sequenced material: PBMCs. The sequence was collected from a man aged 25-45 years in good health and CMV-seronegative.

The CDR3 loop is CASTGGNYGYTF. DNA of the CDR3: TGCGCCAGCACCGGAGGAAATTATGGCTACACCTTC. The chain links TRBV10-2 to TRBJ1-2, with D unclear. CDR3 size: 12 residues. V lost 7 bases to trimming and J lost 5 bases, with 11 bases between them. Germline V gene data show CDR1 as WSHSY and CDR2 as SAAADI.